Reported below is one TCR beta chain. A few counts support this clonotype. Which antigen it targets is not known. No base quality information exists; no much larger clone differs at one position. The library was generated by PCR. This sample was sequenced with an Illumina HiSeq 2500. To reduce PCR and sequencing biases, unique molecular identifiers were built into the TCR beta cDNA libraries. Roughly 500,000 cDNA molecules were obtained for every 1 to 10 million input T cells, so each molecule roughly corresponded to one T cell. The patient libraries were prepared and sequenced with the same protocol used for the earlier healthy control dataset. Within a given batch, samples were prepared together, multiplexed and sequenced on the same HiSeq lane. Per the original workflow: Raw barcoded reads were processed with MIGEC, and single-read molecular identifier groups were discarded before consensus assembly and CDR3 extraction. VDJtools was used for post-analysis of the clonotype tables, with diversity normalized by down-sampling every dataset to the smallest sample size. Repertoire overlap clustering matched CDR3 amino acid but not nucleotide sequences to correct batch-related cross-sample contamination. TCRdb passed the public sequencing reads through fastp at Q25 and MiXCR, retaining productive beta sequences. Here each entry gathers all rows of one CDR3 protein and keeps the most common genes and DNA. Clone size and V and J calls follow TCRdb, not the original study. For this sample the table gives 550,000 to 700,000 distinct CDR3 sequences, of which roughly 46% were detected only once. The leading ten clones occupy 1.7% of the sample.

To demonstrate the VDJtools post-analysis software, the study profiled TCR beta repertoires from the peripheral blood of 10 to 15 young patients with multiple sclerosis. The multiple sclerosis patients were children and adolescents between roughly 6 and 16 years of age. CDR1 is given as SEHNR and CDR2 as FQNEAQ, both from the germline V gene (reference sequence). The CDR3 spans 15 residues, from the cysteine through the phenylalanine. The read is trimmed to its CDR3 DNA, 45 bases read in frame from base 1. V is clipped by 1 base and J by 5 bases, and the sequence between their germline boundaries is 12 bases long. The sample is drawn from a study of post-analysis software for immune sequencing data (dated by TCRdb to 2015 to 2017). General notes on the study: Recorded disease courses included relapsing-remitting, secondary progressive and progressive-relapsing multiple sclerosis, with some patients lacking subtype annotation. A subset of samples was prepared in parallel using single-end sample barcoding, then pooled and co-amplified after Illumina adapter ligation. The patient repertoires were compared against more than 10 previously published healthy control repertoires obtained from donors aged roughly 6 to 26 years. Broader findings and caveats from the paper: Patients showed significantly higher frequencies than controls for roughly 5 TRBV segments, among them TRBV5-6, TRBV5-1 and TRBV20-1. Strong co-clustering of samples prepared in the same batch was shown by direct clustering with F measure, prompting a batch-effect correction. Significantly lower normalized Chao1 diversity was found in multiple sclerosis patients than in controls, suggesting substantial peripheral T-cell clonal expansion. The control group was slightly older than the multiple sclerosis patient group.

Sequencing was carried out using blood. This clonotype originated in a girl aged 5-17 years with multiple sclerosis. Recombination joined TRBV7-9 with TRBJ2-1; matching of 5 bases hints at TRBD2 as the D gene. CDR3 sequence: CASSLGAGTHNEQFF. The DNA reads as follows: TGTGCCAGCAGCTTAGGCGCGGGTACACACAATGAGCAGTTCTTC. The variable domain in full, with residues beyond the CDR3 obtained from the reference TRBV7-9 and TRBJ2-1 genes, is DTGVSQNPRHKITKRGQNVTFRCDPISEHNRLYWYRQTLGQGPEFLTYFQNEAQLEKSRLLSDRFSAERPKGSFSTLEIQRTEQGDSAMYLCASSLGAGTHNEQFFGPGTRLTVL.